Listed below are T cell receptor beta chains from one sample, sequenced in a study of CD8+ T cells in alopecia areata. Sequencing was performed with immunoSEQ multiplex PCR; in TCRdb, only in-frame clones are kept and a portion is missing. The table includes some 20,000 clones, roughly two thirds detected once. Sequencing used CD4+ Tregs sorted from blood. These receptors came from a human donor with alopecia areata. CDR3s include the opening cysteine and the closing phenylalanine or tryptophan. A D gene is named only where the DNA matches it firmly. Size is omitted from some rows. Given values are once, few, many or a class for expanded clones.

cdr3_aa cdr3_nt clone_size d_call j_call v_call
CASSLVGQGLDEQFF TGCGCCAGCAGCTTGGTGGGACAGGGTTTGGATGAGCAGTTCTTC - TRBD1 TRBJ2-1 TRBV5-1
CASVRQGSTGELFF TGTGCCAGTGTGAGACAGGGCAGCACCGGGGAGCTGTTTTTT - TRBD1 TRBJ2-2 TRBV7-9
CASSQVGDRYNEQFF TGCGCCAGCAGCCAAGTGGGCGACAGGTACAATGAGCAGTTCTTC - - TRBJ2-1 TRBV4-3
CASSFSVGGEAFF TGTGCCAGCAGCTTTTCGGTAGGCGGCGAAGCTTTCTTT - - TRBJ1-1 TRBV7-9
CASSIRTSGHYEQYF TGTGCCAGCAGTATACGGACTAGCGGACACTACGAGCAGTACTTC - TRBD2 TRBJ2-7 TRBV27
CASSFRRQETQYF TGTGCCAGCAGCTTCCGACGACAAGAGACCCAGTACTTC - - TRBJ2-5 TRBV7-8
CASSQPGGLTRETQYF TGTGCCAGCAGCCAGCCCGGGGGGTTAACGCGGGAGACCCAGTACTTC - TRBD2 TRBJ2-5 TRBV5-4
CASSESSGYYNEQFF TGTGCCAGCAGTGAATCTAGCGGGTATTACAATGAGCAGTTCTTC once TRBD2 TRBJ2-1 TRBV2
CRTGTGYTDTQYF TGTCGCACCGGGACAGGATACACAGATACGCAGTATTTT once TRBD1 TRBJ2-3 TRBV28
CASSLSLMRDRGAEAFF TGTGCCAGCAGTTTAAGTTTGATGCGGGACAGGGGAGCTGAAGCTTTCTTT - TRBD1 TRBJ1-1 TRBV27
CASSLVASGSTKTQYF TGTGCCAGCAGCTTAGTGGCTAGCGGGAGTACAAAGACCCAGTACTTC - TRBD2 TRBJ2-5 TRBV7-2
CASSRQGLAGGAGNEQFF TGTGCCAGCAGCCGACAGGGACTAGCGGGAGGAGCGGGGAATGAGCAGTTCTTC - TRBD2 TRBJ2-1 TRBV5-4
CATTDRGLDQPQHF TGCGCCACTACGGACAGGGGGCTTGATCAGCCCCAGCATTTT - TRBD1 TRBJ1-5 TRBV10-2
CASSPDFSTDTQYF TGTGCCAGCAGCCCGGACTTCTCCACAGATACGCAGTATTTT - - TRBJ2-3 TRBV5-6
CASSEIAPGGHF TGTGCCAGCAGCGAAATAGCGCCGGGAGGGCACTTC few TRBD2 TRBJ2-7 TRBV7-9
CASSPRQGRYEQYF TGTGCCAGCTCACCCAGACAGGGTCGCTACGAGCAGTACTTC few TRBD1 TRBJ2-7 TRBV18
CASSNRDHYGYTF TGTGCCAGCAGCAACCGGGACCACTATGGCTACACCTTC - - TRBJ1-2 TRBV5-4
CASSPDPGTDTQYF TGTGCCAGCAGCCCCGATCCGGGGACAGATACGCAGTATTTT once - TRBJ2-3 TRBV7-9
CASSLDQGMGNIQYF TGTGCCAGCAGCTTAGATCAGGGGATGGGGAACATTCAGTACTTC - - TRBJ2-4 TRBV7-2
CASRQGQLVEKLFF TGTGCCAGCAGACAGGGACAGTTGGTTGAAAAACTGTTTTTT few TRBD1 TRBJ1-4 TRBV2
CASRRVSPLHF TGTGCCAGCAGGAGGGTTTCACCCCTCCACTTT few - TRBJ1-6 TRBV28
CASRRREETQYF TGTGCCAGCAGGCGCAGGGAAGAGACCCAGTACTTC - - TRBJ2-5 TRBV28
CASSSDSIGELFF TGTGCCAGCAGCTCCGACAGCATCGGGGAGCTGTTTTTT - - TRBJ2-2 TRBV7-2
CASSDPIKDRYRGTDTQYF TGTGCCAGCAGTGATCCGATAAAGGACAGATATCGGGGCACAGATACGCAGTATTTT few - TRBJ2-3 TRBV2
CASSFRGLGAFF TGTGCCAGCAGTTTCAGGGGACTCGGAGCTTTCTTT once - TRBJ1-1 TRBV6-6
CAWSLSWTSGRSNEQFF TGTGCCTGGAGCCTATCCTGGACTAGCGGGAGGAGCAATGAGCAGTTCTTC - TRBD2 TRBJ2-1 TRBV30
CAITQVAGVNNEQFF TGTGCCATCACTCAGGTAGCGGGGGTGAACAATGAGCAGTTCTTC few TRBD2 TRBJ2-1 TRBV10-3
CASSLDRNSYEQYF TGTGCCAGCAGCTTAGACAGAAACTCCTACGAGCAGTACTTC - - TRBJ2-7 TRBV7-2
CASSPRRGQETQYF TGTGCCAGCAGCCCTCGTAGGGGACAAGAGACCCAGTACTTC - - TRBJ2-5 TRBV4-2
CSAGDREQTQYF TGCAGCGCTGGGGACAGGGAACAGACCCAGTACTTC - TRBD1 TRBJ2-5 TRBV29-1
CASSPVGRASGVNEQYF TGTGCCAGCTCACCGGTGGGTCGTGCTAGCGGGGTAAACGAGCAGTACTTC once TRBD2 TRBJ2-7 TRBV18
CASSLGREQPQHF TGTGCCAGCTCTTTAGGAAGGGAACAGCCCCAGCATTTT - - TRBJ1-5 TRBV18
CAWEMGTGELFF TGTGCCTGGGAGATGGGGACCGGGGAGCTGTTTTTT few - TRBJ2-2 TRBV30